The subject of this entry is one T cell receptor beta chain. Germline V gene data show CDR1 as SGHDT and CDR2 as YYEEEE. The CDR3 is made up of 14 amino acids. Trimming at V came to 4 bases and at J to 5 bases, leaving 8 bases not matched to a gene. The data belong to a study of CD8 T cells in Susac syndrome. The CD8+ and CD4+ T cells were negatively isolated, with the TEMRA cells enriched by FACS. RNA totalling about 0.45 to 1 ug underwent reverse transcription with random hexamers. Amplification of TCR beta CDR3 spanned 54 Vbeta and 13 Jbeta via immunoSEQ multiplex PCR. TCRdb re-called the immunoSEQ multiplex PCR reads with MiXCR, one entry per CDR3 protein. This sample yields roughly 300,000 distinct CDR3 sequences, of which roughly 81% are seen a single time; around 0.12% belongs to the top ten.

The origin of this receptor is a human donor with multiple sclerosis. This chain connects TRBV5-6 to TRBJ2-7; 8 bases fit TRBD1. The specimen was CD8+ T cells from PBMCs. CDR3 amino acids: CASSRGTGGDEQYF. The DNA for the CDR3 is TGTGCCAGCAGCCGAGGGACAGGCGGCGACGAGCAGTACTTC.